A single sample gave rise to the 11 T cell receptor beta chains below, sequenced in a study of T cells of healthy individuals. TCRdb fed the 5' RACE reads into MiXCR, producing one record per CDR3 protein. The data hold 75,000 to 95,000 distinct CDR3 sequences, with about 5% observed a single time. Source of these receptors: a female donor in good health.

In this sample, this clonotype turned up many times. The J gene is TRBJ2-2, the V gene TRBV27; 7 positions match TRBD1. Trimming took 2 bases from V and 7 from J; bases not matched to a gene: 4. Germline V gene sequence: CDR1 MNHEY, CDR2 SMNVEV (reference sequence). This CDR3 comprises 14 residues. The CDR3 loop is CASSLNRGSGELFF. CDR3 nucleotides: TGTGCCAGCAGTTTAAACAGGGGAAGCGGGGAGCTGTTTTTT.

This clonotype was found many times. The rearrangement uses TRBV7-3 and TRBJ2-2; 13 positions agree with TRBD2. The CDR3 contains 21 residues. Germline CDR1 and CDR2: SGHTA and FQGTGA. The J segment lost 7 bases and the V segment lost 5 bases, leaving 22 bases of the junction unmatched. The CDR3 DNA follows: TGTGCCAGCAGCCCGCTGGCCCCTCCCCGGACTAGCGGGAGCAAAGGCGGGGAGCTGTTTTTT. Translated, it gives CASSPLAPPRTSGSKGGELFF.

The chain carries TRBV6-1 and TRBJ2-2, with 11 nucleotides matching TRBD2. The trim removed 6 bases at V and 7 bases at J, leaving 7 bases unmatched. CDR3 length: 15 amino acids. Germline CDR1 is MNHNS and CDR2 is SASEGT. The CDR3 loop is CASRRGTSGSGELFF. The CDR3 coding sequence is TGTGCCAGCAGGAGAGGGACTAGCGGCAGCGGGGAGCTGTTTTTT.

This clonotype was counted many times. The rearrangement uses TRBV5-1 and TRBJ1-1; TRBD1 is a possible D gene (6 bases). This CDR3 spans 14 amino acids. Trimming cost V 0 bases and J 5 bases, with 11 bases left between them. Germline V gives CDR1 SGHRS, CDR2 YFSETQ. CDR3 bases: TGCGCCAGCAGCTTGGAACAGGGAATAACTGAAGCTTTCTTT. Its protein is CASSLEQGITEAFF.

There are many counts of this clonotype. The V call is TRBV15, the J call TRBJ2-3; the D gene could be TRBD1 or TRBD2 (5 bases each). From germline, CDR1 is LNHNV and CDR2 YYDKDF (reference sequence). The CDR3 extends over 15 amino acids. Trimming cost V 0 bases and J 5 bases, with 12 bases left between them. The CDR3 spells CATSRDGMGEDTQYF. The CDR3 DNA is TGTGCCACCAGCAGAGATGGGATGGGGGAAGATACGCAGTATTTT.

This clonotype was picked up many times. This sequence joins TRBV20-1 and TRBJ2-2; no clear D. The germline CDR1 and CDR2 sequences are DFQATT and SNEGSKA (reference sequence). The CDR3 covers 12 residues. V gave up 3 bases and J gave up 5 bases, with 7 bases separating them. The CDR3 is CSARIMTGELFF. The DNA for the CDR3 is TGCAGTGCTAGGATAATGACCGGGGAGCTGTTTTTT.

This clonotype showed up many times. The CDR3 DNA reads as TGTGCCAGCAGCCGATACCCGGGACAGGGTGGTTCACCCCTCCACTTT. Encoded protein: CASSRYPGQGGSPLHF. The V and J genes are TRBV12-3 or TRBV12-4 and TRBJ1-6; 9 bases match TRBD1. This CDR3 contains 16 residues. J was trimmed by 9 bases and V by 6 bases; bases with no gene match: 12.

This clonotype was detected ten times or more. This chain connects TRBV6-5 to TRBJ2-7; D gene uncertain. CDR3 length: 12 amino acids. V was trimmed by 5 bases and J by 5 bases, leaving 10 bases between them. Germline lookup yields CDR1 MNHEY and CDR2 SVGAGI. The DNA of the CDR3 is TGTGCCAGCAGTACCGGAGCCGACGAGCAGTACTTC. Its translation is CASSTGADEQYF.

J is TRBJ1-2 and V is TRBV6-5; 9 bases align to TRBD1. The V gene end was trimmed by 6 bases and the J gene end by 8 bases; junction bases not matched to a gene: 4. The CDR3 length is 12 residues. Germline loops: CDR1 MNHEY, CDR2 SVGAGI. CDR3 sequence reads: CASRRTGGGYTF. The DNA of the CDR3 is TGTGCCAGCAGGCGAACAGGGGGCGGCTACACCTTC.

A note on this clonotype: The junction shows a germline mismatch at one end, possibly a read error. The chain links TRBV19 to TRBJ2-6, with D perhaps matching TRBD2 (5 bases). CDR1 and CDR2 from the germline V gene are LNHDA and SQIVND (reference sequence). The CDR3 covers 16 residues. CDR3 sequence (DNA): TGTGCCAGTAGCATAGGACTGTCCTCTGGGGCCAACGTCCTGACTTTC. This gives the protein CASSIGLSSGANVLTF.

The table lists this clonotype with many counts. The chain carries TRBV4-1 and TRBJ1-2; maybe TRBD1 (5 bases). This CDR3 has 16 residues. The germline V and J ends were trimmed by 0 bases and 8 bases, with 19 bases remaining between them. CDR1 MGHRA and CDR2 YSYEKL come from the germline V gene. The CDR3 nucleotides are TGCGCCAGCAGCCAAGACTTAAGGGGAGGTCTTAGGGGCTACACCTTC. It specifies CASSQDLRGGLRGYTF.